These T cell receptor beta chains were read from a single sample in a study of blood T cell repertoires in COVID-19. Profiling relied on immunoSEQ multiplex PCR, and the TCRdb table lists in-frame clones only, not all of them. Here the sample spans about 180,000 clones, approximately 85% being singletons. Source material: peripheral blood. Receptors originate from a woman of 80 years or more with acute or convalescent COVID-19. The CDR3 runs from the conserved cysteine through the conserved F or W. A D gene is named only where the DNA matches it firmly. Clone size, where shown, is once, few, many, or a class for clones that have expanded.

v_call	d_call	j_call	clone_size	cdr3_aa	cdr3_nt
TRBV9	-	TRBJ1-1	-	CASSVVSNTEAFF	TGTGCCAGCAGCGTAGTGAGCAACACTGAAGCTTTCTTT
TRBV19	TRBD2	TRBJ2-1	-	CASTPRGLAGDNEQFF	TGTGCCAGTACCCCCCGGGGGCTAGCGGGAGACAATGAGCAGTTCTTC
TRBV2	TRBD2	TRBJ2-7	-	CASTEGRGRGPLEQYF	TGTGCCAGCACCGAGGGGAGGGGCCGCGGGCCCCTCGAGCAGTACTTC
TRBV5-8	-	TRBJ2-2	-	CASSLPGNTGELFF	TGTGCCAGCAGCTTGCCGGGGAACACCGGGGAGCTGTTTTTT
TRBV5-8	TRBD1	TRBJ1-5	-	CATGQPNQPQHF	TGTGCCACGGGACAGCCCAATCAGCCCCAGCATTTT
TRBV4-2	TRBD2	TRBJ2-1	-	CASSPLQGSGGLHNEQFF	TGTGCCAGCAGCCCACTTCAGGGTAGCGGGGGCCTCCACAATGAGCAGTTCTTC
TRBV3-1/TRBV3-2	-	TRBJ1-2	-	CASSQAAGQGYGYTF	TGTGCCAGCAGCCAAGCCGCAGGGCAGGGCTATGGCTACACCTTC
TRBV6-2/TRBV6-3	-	TRBJ1-2	-	CASSYSSAGRGGFNYGYTF	TGTGCCAGCAGTTACTCGAGTGCCGGGAGGGGTGGATTTAACTATGGCTACACCTTC
TRBV2	-	TRBJ2-7	few	CASSRDSYEQYF	TGTGCCAGCAGCCGGGACTCCTACGAGCAGTACTTC
TRBV19	-	TRBJ1-2	-	CASGGRLNYGYTF	TGTGCCAGTGGTGGCAGATTAAACTATGGCTACACCTTC
TRBV19	-	TRBJ1-5	few	CASSIIGTGQPQHF	TGTGCCAGTAGTATTATCGGTACGGGTCAGCCCCAGCATTTT
TRBV5-1	TRBD1	TRBJ2-5	-	CASSASTGGETQYF	TGCGCCAGCAGCGCGTCGACAGGGGGAGAGACCCAGTACTTC
TRBV7-6	-	TRBJ2-7	once	CASSSSAMRAPRLEYF	TGTGCCAGCAGCTCATCGGCCATGCGGGCCCCTAGACTGGAGTACTTC
TRBV20-1	-	TRBJ2-1	-	CSASASNEQFF	TGCAGTGCTAGTGCCAGTAATGAGCAGTTCTTC
TRBV24-1	-	TRBJ1-1	-	CATSSRGNTEAFF	TGTGCCACCAGTAGTAGGGGTAACACTGAAGCTTTCTTT
TRBV9	-	TRBJ1-2	-	CASSATSGGYTF	TGTGCCAGCAGCGCGACCTCGGGAGGCTACACCTTC
TRBV29-1	-	TRBJ1-2	-	CSVPRGGTNYGYTF	TGCAGCGTCCCCCGGGGAGGGACTAACTATGGCTACACCTTC
TRBV18	TRBD1	TRBJ2-7	once	CASSFGFAGGGHEQYF	TGTGCCAGCTCGTTTGGGTTCGCAGGGGGCGGGCACGAGCAGTACTTC
TRBV6-2/TRBV6-3	-	TRBJ1-2	-	CASSYGTGSGYTF	TGTGCCAGCAGTTACGGTACAGGGTCTGGCTACACCTTC
TRBV5-4	-	TRBJ1-1	-	CASSPDRRMNTEAFF	TGTGCCAGCAGCCCGGACAGACGCATGAACACTGAAGCTTTCTTT
TRBV7-8	-	TRBJ1-1	-	CASSLGQVNTEAFF	TGTGCCAGCAGCTTAGGGCAGGTGAACACTGAAGCTTTCTTT
TRBV18	-	TRBJ2-2	-	CASAMVGQGTGELFF	TGTGCCAGCGCCATGGTCGGGCAGGGCACCGGGGAGCTGTTTTTT
TRBV5-1	-	TRBJ1-1	-	CASSGGAGREAFF	TGCGCCAGCAGCGGGGGCGCAGGACGTGAAGCTTTCTTT